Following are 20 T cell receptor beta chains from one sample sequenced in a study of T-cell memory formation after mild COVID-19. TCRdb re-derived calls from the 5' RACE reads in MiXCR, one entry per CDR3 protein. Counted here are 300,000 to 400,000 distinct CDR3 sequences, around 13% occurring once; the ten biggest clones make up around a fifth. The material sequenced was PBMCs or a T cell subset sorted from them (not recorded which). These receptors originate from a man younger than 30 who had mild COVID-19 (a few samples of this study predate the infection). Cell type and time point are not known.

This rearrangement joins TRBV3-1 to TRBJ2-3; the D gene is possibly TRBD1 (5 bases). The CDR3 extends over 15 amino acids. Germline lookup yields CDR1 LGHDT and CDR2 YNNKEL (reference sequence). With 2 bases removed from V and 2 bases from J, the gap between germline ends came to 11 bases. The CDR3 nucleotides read TGTGCCAGCAGCCAATTACAGGCGTTCACAGATACGCAGTATTTT. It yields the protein CASSQLQAFTDTQYF.

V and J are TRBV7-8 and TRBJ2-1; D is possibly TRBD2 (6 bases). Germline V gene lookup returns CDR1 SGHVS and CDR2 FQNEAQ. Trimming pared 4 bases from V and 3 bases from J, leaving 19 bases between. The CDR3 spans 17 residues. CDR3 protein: CASSSLILGLRYNEQFF. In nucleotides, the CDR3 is TGTGCCAGCAGCTCACTTATATTGGGACTCCGCTACAATGAGCAGTTCTTC.

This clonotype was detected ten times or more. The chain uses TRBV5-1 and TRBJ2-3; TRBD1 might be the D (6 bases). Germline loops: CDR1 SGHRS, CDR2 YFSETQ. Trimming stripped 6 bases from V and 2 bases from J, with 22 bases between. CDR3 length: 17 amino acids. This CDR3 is CASTLGISGHSTDTQYF. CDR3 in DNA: TGCGCCAGCACGCTTGGGATATCGGGACACTCCACAGATACGCAGTATTTT.

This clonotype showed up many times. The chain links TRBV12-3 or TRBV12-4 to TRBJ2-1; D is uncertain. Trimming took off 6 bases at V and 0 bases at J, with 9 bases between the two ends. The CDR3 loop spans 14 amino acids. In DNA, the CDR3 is TGTGCCAGCAGATCATCTAGCTCCTACAATGAGCAGTTCTTC. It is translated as CASRSSSSYNEQFF.

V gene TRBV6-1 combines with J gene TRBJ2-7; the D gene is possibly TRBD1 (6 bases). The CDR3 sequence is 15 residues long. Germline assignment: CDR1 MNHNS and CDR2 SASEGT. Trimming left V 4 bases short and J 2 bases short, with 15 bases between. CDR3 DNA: TGTGCCAGCAGTGGCGCCGGGACAACTGCCTACGAGCAGTACGTC. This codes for CASSGAGTTAYEQYV.

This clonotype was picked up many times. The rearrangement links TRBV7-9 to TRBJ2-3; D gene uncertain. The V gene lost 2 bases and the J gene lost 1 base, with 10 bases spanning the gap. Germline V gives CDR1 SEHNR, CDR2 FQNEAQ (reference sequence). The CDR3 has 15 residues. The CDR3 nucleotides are TGTGCCAGCAGCTTATTCGACGGAGGCACAGATACGCAGTATTTT. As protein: CASSLFDGGTDTQYF. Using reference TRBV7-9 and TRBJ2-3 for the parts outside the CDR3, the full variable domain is DTGVSQNPRHKITKRGQNVTFRCDPISEHNRLYWYRQTLGQGPEFLTYFQNEAQLEKSRLLSDRFSAERPKGSFSTLEIQRTEQGDSAMYLCASSLFDGGTDTQYFGPGTRLTVL.

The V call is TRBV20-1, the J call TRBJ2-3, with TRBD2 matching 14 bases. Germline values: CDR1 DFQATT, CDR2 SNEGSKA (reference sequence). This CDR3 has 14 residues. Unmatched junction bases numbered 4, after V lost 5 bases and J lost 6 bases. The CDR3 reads CSALRTSGGDTQYF. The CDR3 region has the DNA TGCAGTGCTCTACGGACTAGCGGGGGGGATACGCAGTATTTT.

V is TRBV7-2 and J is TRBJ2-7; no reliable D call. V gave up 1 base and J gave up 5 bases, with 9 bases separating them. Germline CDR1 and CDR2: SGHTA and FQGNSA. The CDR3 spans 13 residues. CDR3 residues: CASSLGMVNEQYF. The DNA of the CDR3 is TGTGCCAGCAGCTTAGGTATGGTAAACGAGCAGTACTTC.

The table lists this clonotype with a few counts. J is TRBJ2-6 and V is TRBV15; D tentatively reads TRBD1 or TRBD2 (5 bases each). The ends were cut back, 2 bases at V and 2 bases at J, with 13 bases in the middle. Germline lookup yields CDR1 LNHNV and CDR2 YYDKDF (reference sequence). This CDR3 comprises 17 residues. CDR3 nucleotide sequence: TGTGCCACCAGCAGATCCCTCGGGGACGCTGGGGCCAACGTCCTGACTTTC. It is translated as CATSRSLGDAGANVLTF.

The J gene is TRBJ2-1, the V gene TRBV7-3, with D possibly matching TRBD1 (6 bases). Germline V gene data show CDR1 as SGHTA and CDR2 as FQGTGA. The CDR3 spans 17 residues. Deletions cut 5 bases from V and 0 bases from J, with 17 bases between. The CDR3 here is CASSAIGGYHSYNEQFF. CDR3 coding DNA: TGTGCCAGCAGCGCAATTGGGGGCTACCACTCCTACAATGAGCAGTTCTTC.

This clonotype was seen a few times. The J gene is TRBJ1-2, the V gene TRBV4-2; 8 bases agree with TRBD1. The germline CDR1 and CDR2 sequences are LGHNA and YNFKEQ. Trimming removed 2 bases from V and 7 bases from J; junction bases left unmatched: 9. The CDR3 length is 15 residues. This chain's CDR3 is CASSQLTSGGSGYTF. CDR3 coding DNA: TGTGCCAGCAGCCAACTGACGTCAGGGGGCAGTGGCTACACCTTC.

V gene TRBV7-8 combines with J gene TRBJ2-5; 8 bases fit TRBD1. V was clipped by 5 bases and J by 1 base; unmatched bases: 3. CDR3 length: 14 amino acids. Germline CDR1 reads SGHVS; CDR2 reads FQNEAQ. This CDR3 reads CASSRTGRQETQYF. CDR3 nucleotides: TGTGCCAGCAGCCGGACAGGGCGCCAAGAGACCCAGTACTTC. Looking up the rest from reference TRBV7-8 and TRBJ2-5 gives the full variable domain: GAGVSQSPRYKVAKRGQDVALRCDPISGHVSLFWYQQALGQGPEFLTYFQNEAQLDKSGLPSDRFFAERPEGSVSTLKIQRTQQEDSAVYLCASSRTGRQETQYFGPGTRLLVL.

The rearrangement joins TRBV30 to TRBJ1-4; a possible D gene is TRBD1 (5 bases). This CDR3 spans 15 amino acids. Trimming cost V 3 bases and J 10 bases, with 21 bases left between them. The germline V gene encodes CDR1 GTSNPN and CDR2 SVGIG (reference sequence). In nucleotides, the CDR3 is TGTGCCTGGAGCGACACCGGGGCCCTCGGTGGAAAACTGTTTTTT. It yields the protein CAWSDTGALGGKLFF.

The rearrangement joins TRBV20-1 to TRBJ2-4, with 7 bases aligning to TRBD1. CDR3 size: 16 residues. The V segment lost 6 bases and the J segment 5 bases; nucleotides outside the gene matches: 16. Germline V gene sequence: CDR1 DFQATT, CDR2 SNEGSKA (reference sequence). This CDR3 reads CSACPRDSAFQNIQYF. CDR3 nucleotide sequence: TGCAGTGCCTGCCCCCGGGACAGTGCATTTCAAAACATTCAGTACTTC.

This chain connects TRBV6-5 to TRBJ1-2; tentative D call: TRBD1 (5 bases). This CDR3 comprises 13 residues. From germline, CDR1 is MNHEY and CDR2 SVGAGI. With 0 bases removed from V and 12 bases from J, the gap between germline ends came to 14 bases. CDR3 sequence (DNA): TGTGCCAGCAGTTACTCTGCGGGGGAGGGAGACACCTTC. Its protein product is CASSYSAGEGDTF.

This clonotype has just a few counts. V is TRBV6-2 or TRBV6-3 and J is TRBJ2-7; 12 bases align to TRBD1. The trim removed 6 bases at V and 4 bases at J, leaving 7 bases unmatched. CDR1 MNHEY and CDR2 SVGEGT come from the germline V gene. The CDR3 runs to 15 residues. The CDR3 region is CASSRLGQGAYEQYF. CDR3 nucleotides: TGTGCCAGCAGCCGCCTGGGACAGGGGGCGTACGAGCAGTACTTC.

The CDR3 spells CASSDRRNPYEQFF. CDR3 in DNA: TGCGCCAGCAGCGACCGACGCAACCCCTACGAGCAGTTCTTC. The V gene is TRBV5-1, the J gene TRBJ2-1, with D unclear. CDR3 length: 14 amino acids. Trimming cost V 4 bases and J 10 bases, with 18 bases left between them. Germline CDR1 and CDR2: SGHRS and YFSETQ.

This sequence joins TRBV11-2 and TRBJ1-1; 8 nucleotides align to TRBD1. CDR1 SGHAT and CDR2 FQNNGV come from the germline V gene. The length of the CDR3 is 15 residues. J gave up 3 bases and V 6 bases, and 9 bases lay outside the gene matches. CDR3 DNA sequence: TGTGCCAGCAGTCGGGACAGGAATTTGGACACTGAAGCTTTCTTT. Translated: CASSRDRNLDTEAFF.

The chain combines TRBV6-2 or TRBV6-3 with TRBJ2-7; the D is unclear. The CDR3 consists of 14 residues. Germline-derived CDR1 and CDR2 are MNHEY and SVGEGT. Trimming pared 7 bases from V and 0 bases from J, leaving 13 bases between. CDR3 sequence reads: CASTTYRASYEQYF. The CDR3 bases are TGTGCCAGCACAACCTACCGTGCCTCCTACGAGCAGTACTTC.

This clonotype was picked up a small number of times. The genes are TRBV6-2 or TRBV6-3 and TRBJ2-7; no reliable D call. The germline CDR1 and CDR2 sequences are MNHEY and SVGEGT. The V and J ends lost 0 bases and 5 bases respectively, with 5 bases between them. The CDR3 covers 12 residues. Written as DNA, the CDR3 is TGTGCCAGCAGTTACTCGACCAACGAGCAGTACGTC. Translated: CASSYSTNEQYV.